The 26 T cell receptor beta chains presented below share a single source sample, sequenced in a study of shared clonotypes between healthy human individuals. CD45RO-negative, CCR7-selected cells formed the naive CD8 fraction, which excluded terminally differentiated effector memory CD45RA+ cells. Using immunoSEQ multiplex PCR, the repertoire was profiled, and TCRdb retains in-frame clones only, with some absent. The sample records hundreds of thousands of clones, about 96% being singletons. The specimen was naive CD8+ T cells sorted from blood. The receptors were gathered from a man aged 25 to 40 in good health.

This chain joins TRBV7-9 and TRBJ2-1; perhaps TRBD1 as D (6 bases). CDR3 length equals 15 residues. Germline V gene sequence: CDR1 SEHNR, CDR2 FQNEAQ (reference sequence). Trimming took 3 bases from V and 8 from J, leaving 17 bases between them. For the CDR3, the DNA is TGTGCCAGCAGCTTCGTAGGTACAGGGCCGTATGAGCAGTTCTTC. Its protein product is CASSFVGTGPYEQFF. The variable domain in full, with the rest retrieved from reference TRBV7-9 and TRBJ2-1, is DTGVSQNPRHKITKRGQNVTFRCDPISEHNRLYWYRQTLGQGPEFLTYFQNEAQLEKSRLLSDRFSAERPKGSFSTLEIQRTEQGDSAMYLCASSFVGTGPYEQFFGPGTRLTVL.

The chain recombines TRBV5-6 with TRBJ2-1, with D hard to call. CDR1 is SGHDT and CDR2 is YYEEEE in the germline V gene. V was pared by 0 bases and J by 3 bases, with 4 bases between. The CDR3 has 13 amino acids. The CDR3 region is CASSLASYNEQFF. For the CDR3, the DNA is TGTGCCAGCAGCTTGGCCAGCTACAATGAGCAGTTCTTC.

The chain couples TRBV27 to TRBJ1-2; D unclear. Deletions cut 5 bases from V and 1 base from J, with 8 bases between. This CDR3 is 13 amino acids long. The germline CDR1 and CDR2 sequences are MNHEY and SMNVEV (reference sequence). The CDR3 DNA is TGTGCCAGCAGTCCCATGAATAACTATGGCTACACCTTC. Translation gives CASSPMNNYGYTF.

The chain's CDR3 is CASSDDSYNEQFF. Here the CDR3 DNA reads TGTGCCAGCAGCGATGATAGCTACAATGAGCAGTTCTTC. V is TRBV11-2 and J is TRBJ2-1; no definite D call. Germline CDR1 is SGHAT and CDR2 is FQNNGV. V was shortened by 5 bases and J by 3 bases, with 8 bases between the two germline ends. The CDR3 has 13 residues.

On this clone: Other DNA sequences from this sample encode an identical CDR3 as well. CDR3 sequence: CASSLGLAGSNEQFF. DNA of the CDR3: TGTGCCAGCAGTCTCGGACTAGCGGGATCAAATGAGCAGTTCTTC. This sequence joins TRBV27 and TRBJ2-1; 12 positions match TRBD2. This CDR3 has 15 amino acids. Germline loops: CDR1 MNHEY, CDR2 SMNVEV (reference sequence). After removal of 5 bases from V and 7 bases from J, the junction contained 6 bases not matched to a gene.

The chain is built from TRBV6-6 and TRBJ2-1, with TRBD2 matching over 10 bases. The CDR3 sequence is 16 residues long. After removal of 5 bases from V and 1 base from J, the junction contained 5 bases not matched to a gene. CDR1 and CDR2 (germline): MNHNY, SVGAGI (reference sequence). The CDR3 protein is CASSLSSGSSYNEQFF. As DNA, the CDR3 is TGTGCCAGCAGTCTCTCTAGCGGGAGTTCCTACAATGAGCAGTTCTTC.

The chain carries TRBV7-6 and TRBJ2-1; 11 positions agree with TRBD2. This CDR3 spans 15 amino acids. The germline gives CDR1 SGHVS, CDR2 FNYEAQ. J lost 6 bases, V lost 5 bases, and 6 bases had no gene match. This chain's CDR3 is CASSQTSGTINEQFF. The CDR3 coding sequence is TGTGCCAGCAGCCAGACTAGCGGGACCATCAATGAGCAGTTCTTC.

This chain joins TRBV4-3 and TRBJ2-7; tentatively, D is TRBD1 (5 bases). Germline V gene lookup returns CDR1 LGHNA and CDR2 YSLEER. The V gene lost 0 bases and the J gene lost 3 bases, with 9 bases spanning the gap. CDR3 size: 14 residues. As DNA, the CDR3 is TGCGCCAGCAGCCAAGATACAGACAGCTACGAGCAGTACTTC. It is translated as CASSQDTDSYEQYF.

This clone appeared once. The V gene is TRBV7-9, the J gene TRBJ2-4; the match to TRBD1 covers 7 bases. The junction had 5 bases not matched to a gene; V was cut back by 5 bases and J by 1 base. This CDR3 region has 15 residues. In germline, CDR1 is SEHNR, CDR2 FQNEAQ (reference sequence). DNA for the CDR3: TGTGCCAGCAGCCTGGGACAGACTGCCAAAAACATTCAGTACTTC. Translation: CASSLGQTAKNIQYF.

This chain links TRBV25-1 with TRBJ2-1; 8 bases align to TRBD2. The CDR3 covers 15 residues. Losses at the gene ends were 2 bases for V and 3 bases for J; bases not matched to a gene: 3. The V gene's germline CDR1 is MGHDK and CDR2 SYGVNS. This chain's CDR3 is CASSEVAGLYNEQFF. The CDR3 region has the DNA TGTGCCAGCAGTGAAGTAGCGGGACTCTACAATGAGCAGTTCTTC.

The chain joins TRBV15 to TRBJ2-1; D call uncertain. V was pared by 3 bases and J by 4 bases, with 7 bases between. Germline V gives CDR1 LNHNV, CDR2 YYDKDF (reference sequence). CDR3 size: 13 residues. The CDR3 DNA follows: TGTGCCACCAGCAGTAGGGTATACAATGAGCAGTTCTTC. It codes for CATSSRVYNEQFF.

This chain joins TRBV27 and TRBJ2-3; TRBD2 is a possible D gene (5 bases). CDR1 is MNHEY and CDR2 is SMNVEV in the germline V gene (reference sequence). The V end was cut by 3 bases, the J end by 0 bases, with 25 bases between. The CDR3 covers 20 residues. The CDR3 region has the DNA TGTGCCAGCAGTTTTTTCCACGGCCGCCTCCCGAGCGGCAGCACAGATACGCAGTATTTT. This translates into CASSFFHGRLPSGSTDTQYF.

V usage is TRBV11-2 and J usage is TRBJ2-7; D is ambiguous. The germline gives CDR1 SGHAT, CDR2 FQNNGV. Deletions cut 5 bases from V and 2 bases from J, with 13 bases between. This CDR3 is 14 amino acids long. The CDR3 is CASSKSVPPYEQYF. For the CDR3, the DNA is TGTGCCAGCAGCAAGTCCGTTCCACCCTACGAGCAGTACTTC.

The chain combines TRBV5-4 with TRBJ2-7, with D possibly TRBD1 on 5 matching bases. Trimming removed 2 bases from V and 3 bases from J, with 6 bases in between. Germline V lookup: CDR1 SGHNT, CDR2 YYREEE (reference sequence). The CDR3 spans 12 residues. CDR3 DNA: TGTGCCAGCAGCTTAAGGGGCTACGAGCAGTACTTC. Translating it yields CASSLRGYEQYF.

The gene calls are TRBV30 and TRBJ2-6; D not resolved. Deletions cut 6 bases from V and 6 bases from J, with 12 bases between. The length of the CDR3 is 13 residues. CDR1 is GTSNPN, CDR2 SVGIG, per germline (reference sequence). The CDR3 bases are TGTGCCTGCGCCGGGCTGGAGGCCAACGTCCTGACTTTC. Amino acids: CACAGLEANVLTF.

V and J are TRBV7-8 and TRBJ2-2; D is perhaps TRBD2 (5 bases). V was cut by 4 bases and J by 6 bases, with 15 bases left in between. CDR1 and CDR2 (germline): SGHVS, FQNEAQ. This CDR3 comprises 15 residues. The CDR3 sequence is CASSSRTKRAGELFF. In nucleotides, the CDR3 is TGTGCCAGCAGCTCCCGGACGAAGAGGGCCGGGGAGCTGTTTTTT. Full variable domain (remainder filled in from reference TRBV7-8 and TRBJ2-2): GAGVSQSPRYKVAKRGQDVALRCDPISGHVSLFWYQQALGQGPEFLTYFQNEAQLDKSGLPSDRFFAERPEGSVSTLKIQRTQQEDSAVYLCASSSRTKRAGELFFGEGSRLTVL.

CDR3 DNA sequence: TGTGCCAGCAGCCCCTCTCTAGCTGAGCAGTTCTTC. This sequence encodes CASSPSLAEQFF. This chain connects TRBV7-9 to TRBJ2-1, with TRBD2 as a possible D gene (5 bases). V dropped 5 bases and J dropped 9 bases, with 11 bases sitting between them. This CDR3 comprises 12 residues. From germline, CDR1 is SEHNR and CDR2 FQNEAQ (reference sequence).

This rearrangement joins TRBV5-4 to TRBJ2-7; 11 bases map to TRBD2. With 3 bases clipped from V and 1 base from J, the junction kept 9 bases outside the gene matches. The CDR3 runs 17 residues. Germline V CDR1 and CDR2: SGHNT, YYREEE (reference sequence). In nucleotides, the CDR3 is TGTGCCAGCAGCTCCGACGAGACTAGCGGGATTTCCTACGAGCAGTACTTC. This encodes CASSSDETSGISYEQYF.

This clone was seen only once. V usage is TRBV4-2 and J usage is TRBJ2-1; no reliable D call. Germline V gene sequence: CDR1 LGHNA, CDR2 YNFKEQ. The CDR3 length is 17 residues. The V gene lost 0 bases and the J gene lost 2 bases, with 14 bases spanning the gap. The CDR3 region is CASSQEARTAPYNEQFF. CDR3 coding DNA: TGTGCCAGCAGCCAAGAGGCCCGGACGGCTCCCTACAATGAGCAGTTCTTC.

The V and J genes are TRBV7-9 and TRBJ2-5, with TRBD2 matching over 7 bases. V was pared by 5 bases and J by 3 bases, with 9 bases of the junction left unmatched. The CDR3 totals 15 residues. The germline V gene encodes CDR1 SEHNR and CDR2 FQNEAQ (reference sequence). The DNA for the CDR3 is TGTGCCAGCAGCCCCGTCCTAGCGGCGGAAGAGACCCAGTACTTC. As protein: CASSPVLAAEETQYF.

V and J are TRBV6-4 and TRBJ2-1; weak D call: TRBD2 (5 bases). Trimming pared 3 bases from V and 0 bases from J, leaving 9 bases between. The CDR3 is 15 residues long. Per the germline V gene, CDR1 is MRHNA and CDR2 is SNTAGT. CDR3 in DNA: TGTGCCAGCAGTGAAGTAGGGAGCTCCTACAATGAGCAGTTCTTC. As protein: CASSEVGSSYNEQFF.

The chain couples TRBV5-4 to TRBJ1-2, with a tentative D call TRBD1 (5 bases). This CDR3 contains 14 residues. Per germline, CDR1 SGHNT and CDR2 YYREEE (reference sequence). With 0 bases removed from V and 4 bases from J, the gap between germline ends came to 10 bases. DNA of the CDR3: TGTGCCAGCAGCTTGGATAGGGGAGGCTATGGCTACACCTTC. Its translation: CASSLDRGGYGYTF.

The V gene is TRBV6-5, the J gene TRBJ1-2; no definite D call. This CDR3 region has 15 residues. The germline V and J ends were trimmed by 4 bases and 3 bases, with 15 bases remaining between them. Germline CDR1 and CDR2: MNHEY and SVGAGI. CDR3: CASSSSGFIDYGYTF. The CDR3 DNA follows: TGTGCCAGCAGTTCCTCCGGGTTTATCGACTATGGCTACACCTTC.

The chain links TRBV7-6 to TRBJ2-7, with 13 nucleotides matching TRBD2. The germline CDR1 and CDR2 sequences are SGHVS and FNYEAQ. With 5 bases clipped from V and 1 base from J, the junction kept 8 bases outside the gene matches. The CDR3 is 17 amino acids. This CDR3 is CASSQGLAGTSSYEQYF. CDR3 nucleotides: TGTGCCAGCAGCCAGGGACTAGCGGGAACGTCTTCCTACGAGCAGTACTTC.

The chain joins TRBV4-1 to TRBJ1-5; 7 bases fit TRBD1. Trimming cost V 1 base and J 0 bases; bases outside gene matches: 6. Germline loops: CDR1 MGHRA, CDR2 YSYEKL. The CDR3 is 17 residues long. CDR3 region: CASSQGDRVDSNQPQHF. In DNA, the CDR3 is TGCGCCAGCAGCCAAGGTGACAGGGTCGATAGCAATCAGCCCCAGCATTTT.

This clone showed up just once. CDR3 nucleotides: TGTGCCAGCAGCTTAGTTATATCCGAGCAGTACTTC. Translation gives CASSLVISEQYF. V gene TRBV11-2 combines with J gene TRBJ2-7; the D is unclear. There are 12 residues in the CDR3. CDR1 is SGHAT, CDR2 FQNNGV, per germline. The V end was cut by 1 base, the J end by 6 bases, with 7 bases between.